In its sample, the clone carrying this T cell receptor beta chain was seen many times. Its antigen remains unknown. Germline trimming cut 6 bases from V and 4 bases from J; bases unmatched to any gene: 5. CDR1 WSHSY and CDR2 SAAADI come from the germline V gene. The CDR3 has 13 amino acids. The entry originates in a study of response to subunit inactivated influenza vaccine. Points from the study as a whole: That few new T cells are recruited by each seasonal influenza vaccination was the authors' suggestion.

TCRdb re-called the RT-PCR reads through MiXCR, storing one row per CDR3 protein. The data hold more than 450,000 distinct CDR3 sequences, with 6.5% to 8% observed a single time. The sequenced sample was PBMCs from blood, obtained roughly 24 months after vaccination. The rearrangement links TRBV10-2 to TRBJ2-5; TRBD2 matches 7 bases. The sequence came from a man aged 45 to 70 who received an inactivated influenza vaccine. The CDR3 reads CASRGLVGETQYF. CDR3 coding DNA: TGCGCCAGCAGAGGACTAGTCGGAGAGACCCAGTACTTC.